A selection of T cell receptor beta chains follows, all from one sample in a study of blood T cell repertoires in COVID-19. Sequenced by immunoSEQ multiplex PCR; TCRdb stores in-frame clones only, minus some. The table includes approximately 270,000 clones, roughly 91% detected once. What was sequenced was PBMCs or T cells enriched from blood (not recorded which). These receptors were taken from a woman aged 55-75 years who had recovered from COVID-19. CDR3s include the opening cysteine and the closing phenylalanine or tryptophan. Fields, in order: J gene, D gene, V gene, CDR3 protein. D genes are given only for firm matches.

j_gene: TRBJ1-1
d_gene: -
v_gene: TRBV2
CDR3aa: CASTRTADTEAFF

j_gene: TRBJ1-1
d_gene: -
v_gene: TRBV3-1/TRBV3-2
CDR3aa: CASSESDEAFF

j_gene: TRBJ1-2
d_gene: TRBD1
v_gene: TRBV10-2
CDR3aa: CASSPGQIDYGYTF

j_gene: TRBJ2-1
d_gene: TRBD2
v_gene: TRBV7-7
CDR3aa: CASSSLQGLAGAHEQFF

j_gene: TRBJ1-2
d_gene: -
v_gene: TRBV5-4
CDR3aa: CASSLSGDRNYGYTF

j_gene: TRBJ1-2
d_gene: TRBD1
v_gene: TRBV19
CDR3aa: CATSPNSGTGGTQGYTF

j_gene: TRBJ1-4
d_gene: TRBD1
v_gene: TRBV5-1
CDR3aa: CASSLAPGGEDEKLFF

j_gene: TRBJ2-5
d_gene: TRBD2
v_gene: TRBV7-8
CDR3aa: CASSWGGRALTGQETQYF

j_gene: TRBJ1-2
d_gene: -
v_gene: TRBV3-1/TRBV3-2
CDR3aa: CASSQAGVAYGYTF

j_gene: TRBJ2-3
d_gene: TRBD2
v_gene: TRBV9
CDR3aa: CASSETSGGAPDTQYF

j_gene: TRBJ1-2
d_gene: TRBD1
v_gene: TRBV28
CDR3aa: CATSTGLSGYTF

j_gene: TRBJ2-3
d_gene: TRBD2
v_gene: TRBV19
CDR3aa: CASRRLAGEVDTQYF

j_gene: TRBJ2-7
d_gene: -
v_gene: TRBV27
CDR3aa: CASSLRGGSYEQYF

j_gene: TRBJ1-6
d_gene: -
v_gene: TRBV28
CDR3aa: CASSFSRSPLHF

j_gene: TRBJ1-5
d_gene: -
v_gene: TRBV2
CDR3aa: CASRDPAGPQHF

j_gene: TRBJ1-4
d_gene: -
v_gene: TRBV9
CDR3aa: CASSVGPSNEKLFF

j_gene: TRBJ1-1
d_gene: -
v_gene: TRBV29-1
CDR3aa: CSVLEFAEAFF

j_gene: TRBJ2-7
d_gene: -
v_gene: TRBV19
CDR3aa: CASTLSGGAYEQYF

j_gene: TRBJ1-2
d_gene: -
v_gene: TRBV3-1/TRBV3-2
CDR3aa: CASSQGQGIEGYTF

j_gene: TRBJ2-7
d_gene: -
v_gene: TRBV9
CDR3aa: CASSVGSNSYEQYF

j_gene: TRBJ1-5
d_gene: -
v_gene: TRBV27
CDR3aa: CASRMSGNSNQPQHF

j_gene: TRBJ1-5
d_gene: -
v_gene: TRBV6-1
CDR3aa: CASSDGQPQHF